These 11 T cell receptor beta chains were all obtained from the same sample, sequenced in a study of cytomegalovirus exposure and HLA in healthy donors. The PCR used 60 Vbeta and 13 Jbeta primers. TCRdb's table, derived via immunoSEQ multiplex PCR, lists solely in-frame clones and lacks some. The table lists 150,000 or so clones. The sample comprised PBMCs. The source of these receptors is a woman in her 50s in good health and CMV-seronegative.

The chain couples TRBV19 to TRBJ2-7; 7 positions agree with TRBD1. The CDR3 has 13 amino acids. V lost 5 bases to trimming and J lost 4 bases; unmatched junction nucleotides: 5. CDR1 is LNHDA, CDR2 SQIVND, per germline (reference sequence). The DNA for the CDR3 is TGTGCCAGTAGTCAGGACAGGCAATACGAGCAGTACTTC. Its protein is CASSQDRQYEQYF.

The CDR3 region is CASSLAFSGRTWADTQYF. As DNA, the CDR3 is TGTGCCAGCAGCTTAGCTTTCAGCGGGAGGACTTGGGCAGATACGCAGTATTTT. J is TRBJ2-3 and V is TRBV7-2; 9 bases match TRBD2. The CDR3 consists of 18 residues. Germline assignment: CDR1 SGHTA and CDR2 FQGNSA. Losses at the gene ends were 0 bases for V and 4 bases for J; bases not matched to a gene: 11.

The chain is built from TRBV6-5 and TRBJ1-2, with TRBD1 matching over 9 bases. The germline V gene encodes CDR1 MNHEY and CDR2 SVGAGI. The CDR3 totals 13 residues. Losses at the gene ends were 6 bases for V and 7 bases for J; bases not matched to a gene: 6. CDR3 sequence: CASRPTGGGGYTF. The CDR3 DNA follows: TGTGCCAGCAGACCTACAGGGGGCGGTGGCTACACCTTC.

The chain recombines TRBV5-6 with TRBJ1-6; weak D call: TRBD1 (6 bases). The ends were cut back, 4 bases at V and 6 bases at J, with 14 bases in the middle. The germline V gene encodes CDR1 SGHDT and CDR2 YYEEEE. The CDR3 totals 15 residues. CDR3 protein: CASSPGVSRNSPLHF. The CDR3, as DNA: TGTGCCAGCAGCCCAGGGGTATCACGTAATTCACCCCTCCACTTT. Together with reference TRBV5-6 and TRBJ1-6, the CDR3 gives the full variable domain: DAGVTQSPTHLIKTRGQQVTLRCSPKSGHDTVSWYQQALGQGPQFIFQYYEEEERQRGNFPDRFSGHQFPNYSSELNVNALLLGDSALYLCASSPGVSRNSPLHFGNGTRLTVT.

The chain has TRBV5-6 and TRBJ1-2, with a possible D match to TRBD1 (5 bases). The CDR3 consists of 13 residues. The ends were cut back, 2 bases at V and 4 bases at J, with 9 bases in the middle. Germline CDR1 and CDR2: SGHDT and YYEEEE. This chain's CDR3 is CASSFRGGYGYTF. The CDR3 DNA sequence: TGTGCCAGCAGCTTCCGCGGGGGCTATGGCTACACCTTC.

V gene TRBV9 combines with J gene TRBJ2-1, with 9 positions matching TRBD2. The germline V gene has CDR1 SGDLS and CDR2 YYNGEE. Trimming at V came to 0 bases and at J to 4 bases, leaving 5 bases not matched to a gene. This CDR3 has 16 amino acids. The CDR3 reads CASSVEGSGGYNEQFF. The CDR3 DNA follows: TGTGCCAGCAGCGTAGAGGGTAGCGGGGGTTACAATGAGCAGTTCTTC. Full variable domain (rest looked up from reference TRBV9 and TRBJ2-1): DSGVTQTPKHLITATGQRVTLRCSPRSGDLSVYWYQQSLDQGLQFLIQYYNGEERAKGNILERFSAQQFPDLHSELNLSSLELGDSALYFCASSVEGSGGYNEQFFGPGTRLTVL.

The chain carries TRBV28 and TRBJ1-1, with 10 bases identical to TRBD1. The CDR3 is made up of 14 amino acids. Looked up from germline, CDR1 is MDHEN and CDR2 is SYDVKM. V shed 5 bases and J 5 bases; nucleotides not matched to a gene: 5. The CDR3 sequence is CASSPTDRGTEAFF. CDR3 nucleotides: TGTGCCAGCAGTCCAACGGACAGGGGGACTGAAGCTTTCTTT.

DNA of the CDR3: TGTGCCACCAGCCCCCGATGGACAGGGGAGTGGACCGGGGAGCTGTTTTTT. This sequence encodes CATSPRWTGEWTGELFF. The chain links TRBV15 to TRBJ2-2; 9 bases map to TRBD1. Unmatched junction bases numbered 12, after V lost 5 bases and J lost 5 bases. Germline CDR1 LNHNV, CDR2 YYDKDF (reference sequence). The CDR3 consists of 17 residues.

V is TRBV4-3 and J is TRBJ2-5, with 8 positions matching TRBD1. The CDR3 consists of 17 residues. V was clipped by 3 bases and J by 0 bases; unmatched bases: 9. The germline V gene has CDR1 LGHNA and CDR2 YSLEER. The chain's CDR3 is CASSQSRTGRYQETQYF. In DNA form, the CDR3 reads TGCGCCAGCAGCCAGTCCCGGACAGGGCGGTACCAAGAGACCCAGTACTTC.

This chain connects TRBV25-1 to TRBJ2-1; 10 bases fit TRBD2. Germline lookup yields CDR1 MGHDK and CDR2 SYGVNS. The ends lost 3 bases at V and 6 bases at J; junction bases unmatched: 8. The CDR3 runs 16 residues. DNA for the CDR3: TGTGCCAGCAGTGAGTGGTCCGGACTAGCGGTCAATGAGCAGTTCTTC. Translated, it gives CASSEWSGLAVNEQFF.

The rearrangement links TRBV6-1 to TRBJ1-2; weak D call: TRBD1 (6 bases). The V end lost 6 bases, the J end lost 6 bases, and 17 bases lay between the germline ends. The CDR3 extends over 14 amino acids. Germline lookup yields CDR1 MNHNS and CDR2 SASEGT. In DNA form, the CDR3 reads TGTGCCAGCAGGAGTCCGGGACATATCAATGGCTACACCTTC. Translated: CASRSPGHINGYTF.